Below, one T cell receptor (beta chain) is given with its context. Its cognate antigen is unknown. This sample is drawn from a study of T cell responses to AZD1222 COVID-19 vaccine. CDR1 is SEHNR and CDR2 is FQNEAQ in the germline V gene (reference sequence). The CDR3 has 13 amino acids. The V end was cut by 2 bases, the J end by 5 bases, with 9 bases between. Overall study results and limits: Possibly, clonal diversity was underestimated; donors were largely white British and included more females.

Profiled with immunoSEQ multiplex PCR; TCRdb holds only in-frame clones, not every one. The sample records roughly 100,000 clones, roughly 88% being singletons. The receptor was derived from an adult in good health. The chain recombines TRBV7-9 with TRBJ1-1; no firm D call. The material was peripheral blood, obtained on day 0 of AZD1222 vaccination. This chain's CDR3 is CASSLKRETEAFF. In DNA, the CDR3 is TGTGCCAGCAGCTTAAAAAGGGAGACTGAAGCTTTCTTT.